This paragraph reports one T cell receptor beta chain. Its antigen remains unknown. This CDR3 is built from 15 residues. The V gene lost 5 bases and the J gene lost 8 bases, with 16 bases spanning the gap. Germline values: CDR1 SGHTA, CDR2 FQGTGA. This entry is derived from a study of T cell responses to AZD1222 COVID-19 vaccine. Notes on the study in general: There were repertoire samples only from the period after the peak T cell response. Most donors were white British, females outnumbered males, and clonal diversity was possibly underestimated. Spike-spanning, vaccine-associated CD4 TCRs were dominant at 160-218 and 743-854.

Libraries were prepared by immunoSEQ multiplex PCR; TCRdb keeps only in-frame clonotypes and omits some of them. The sample lists some 140,000 clones, 70% to 90% seen once, with 4.5% to 7% in the top ten. The TCR sequence derives from an adult who received the AZD1222 COVID-19 vaccine. The chain couples TRBV7-3 to TRBJ1-6; D is possibly TRBD1 (5 bases). The source was peripheral blood, collected 28 days after the second AZD1222 dose. The CDR3 coding sequence is TGTGCCAGCAGCCCCTCCGCAGGGTTGGATTCACCCCTCCACTTT. Its protein is CASSPSAGLDSPLHF.